This T cell receptor (beta chain) was recovered during a study of T cell responses to AZD1222 COVID-19 vaccine. Overall study findings and caveats: Clonal diversity was possibly underestimated; the donors were predominantly white British and more often female. Vaccine-associated CD4 TCRs ranged over spike, dominating at 160-218 and 743-854. Repertoires in all cases were sampled only once the peak T cell response had passed. Baseline seropositivity occurred in only six AZD1222 recipients.

Comment on this clone: Antigen: not known. Other DNA sequences from this sample encode an identical CDR3 as well.

V lost 3 bases and J 2 bases, leaving 4 bases between the germline ends. The CDR3 spans 12 residues. Some clones are missing from TCRdb's copy, which holds only in-frame ones; the method was immunoSEQ multiplex PCR. In the table there are over 150,000 clones, over 75% of which are singletons. The rearrangement joins TRBV12-3 or TRBV12-4 to TRBJ1-1; D gene ambiguous. This TCR was recovered from an adult who received the AZD1222 COVID-19 vaccine. Sample: peripheral blood, taken 28 days after the second AZD1222 dose. The CDR3 here is CASSLGNTEAFF. The CDR3 coding sequence is TGTGCCAGCAGTTTGGGTAACACTGAAGCTTTCTTT.